Included here is one T cell receptor beta chain sequence, with context. V lost 2 bases and J 6 bases, leaving 7 bases between the germline ends. In germline, CDR1 is SGHVS, CDR2 FQNEAQ. The CDR3 runs to 13 residues. The data are from a study of blood T cell repertoires in COVID-19. Across the whole study: PBMCs, B-cell-depleted T cells, or T cells provided the cDNA or gDNA that made up the material.

Original data processing: Amplification from reference gene primers served as the basis for estimated nucleated cell counts. TCRdb keeps only in-frame clones here, not all; method: immunoSEQ multiplex PCR. V, J and clone size reflect that table, while D and trimming were determined from the DNA. The repertoire holds a few hundred thousand clones, with 85% to 90% as singletons. The receptor was derived from a woman aged 50 to 60 who had been exposed to COVID-19. Sequenced input: PBMCs or T cells enriched from blood (not recorded which). The chain links TRBV7-8 to TRBJ2-2; D uncertain. CDR3 bases: TGTGCCAGCAGCTTACGACTCCCCGGGGAGCTGTTTTTT. Protein sequence: CASSLRLPGELFF.